This is a list of T cell receptor beta chains from one sample in a study of T-cell reconstitution after alpha-beta-depleted transplantation in children. TCRdb re-called the PCR reads with MiXCR, one entry per CDR3 protein. This repertoire shows some 390,000 distinct CDR3 sequences, about a fifth found once; its top ten account for around 4%. The material was PBMCs from the stem cell graft donor, obtained from the stem cell graft. These receptors were taken from a human donor who donated a stem cell graft to a child with acute myeloid leukemia. Each CDR3 is given with its conserved first and last residue. Fields, in order: D gene, V gene, J gene, clone size, CDR3 DNA, CDR3 protein. The D gene is left open where the match is weak. Rows give clone size only sometimes, using once, few, many, or a class for an expanded clone.

D: .; V: TRBV12-3/TRBV12-4; J: TRBJ2-1; size: .; DNA: TGTGCCAGCAGGTTTGGACAGAACAATGAGCAGTTCTTC; CDR3: CASRFGQNNEQFF
D: TRBD2; V: TRBV7-2; J: TRBJ2-1; size: .; DNA: TGTGCCAGCAGCGAACCGGGACTAGCGTCTTACAATGAGCAGTTCTTC; CDR3: CASSEPGLASYNEQFF
D: TRBD1; V: TRBV29-1; J: TRBJ2-2; size: .; DNA: TGCAGCGTAGGGACAGGATACACCGGGGAGCTGTTTTTT; CDR3: CSVGTGYTGELFF
D: .; V: TRBV7-3; J: TRBJ1-2; size: .; DNA: TGTGCCAGCAGCCCAACATTTCTGGAGAGCTATGGCTACACCTTC; CDR3: CASSPTFLESYGYTF
D: .; V: TRBV12-3/TRBV12-4; J: TRBJ2-5; size: many; DNA: TGTGCCAGCAGCTGGGCCCAATTGGAGACCCAGTACTTC; CDR3: CASSWAQLETQYF
D: TRBD1; V: TRBV29-1; J: TRBJ1-2; size: .; DNA: TGCAGCGTCACCCAGGGGGCAGGGGAAGGCTACACCTTC; CDR3: CSVTQGAGEGYTF
D: .; V: TRBV10-3; J: TRBJ2-1; size: many; DNA: TGTGCCATCAGGGGGGAGCGCGCTGAGCAGTTCTTC; CDR3: CAIRGERAEQFF
D: .; V: TRBV5-1; J: TRBJ2-1; size: few; DNA: TGCGCCAGCAGCCCAGGACCCCCCTATGAGCAGTTCTTC; CDR3: CASSPGPPYEQFF
D: .; V: TRBV15; J: TRBJ2-5; size: .; DNA: TGTGCCACCAGCAGAGAGCCACTCCAAGAGACCCAGTACTTC; CDR3: CATSREPLQETQYF
D: TRBD1; V: TRBV12-3/TRBV12-4; J: TRBJ2-2; size: .; DNA: TGTGCCAGCAGTTTGACAGGGAGTATAACCGGGGAGCTGTTTTTT; CDR3: CASSLTGSITGELFF